Each of the 29 T cell receptor beta chains below was sequenced from the same sample in a study of control samples from healthy donors and cancer patients. The repertoire was sequenced with immunoSEQ multiplex PCR; TCRdb's copy has only in-frame clones and lacks some. Among 120,000 or so clones listed, 75% to 95% were seen once. The specimen sequenced was blood. The receptors come from a man aged 18 to 30 in good health.

The chain employs TRBV4-3 and TRBJ2-3; TRBD1 agrees at 8 bases. The V gene end was trimmed by 1 base and the J gene end by 5 bases; junction bases not matched to a gene: 5. Germline V gene lookup returns CDR1 LGHNA and CDR2 YSLEER. CDR3 size: 15 residues. CDR3 region: CASSQGRQGRDTQYF. In DNA form, the CDR3 reads TGCGCCAGCAGCCAAGGGCGACAGGGGAGAGATACGCAGTATTTT.

The chain employs TRBV6-5 and TRBJ1-5; D may be TRBD1 (5 bases). The CDR3 loop spans 13 amino acids. The V end was cut by 6 bases, the J end by 4 bases, with 10 bases between. CDR1 MNHEY and CDR2 SVGAGI come from the germline V gene. The CDR3 sequence is CASRGDGNQPQHF. CDR3 bases: TGTGCCAGCAGAGGGGACGGAAATCAGCCCCAGCATTTT.

This clone was found once. The CDR3 loop reads CAWSMVQGGEKLFF. CDR3 in DNA: TGTGCCTGGAGCATGGTACAGGGGGGCGAAAAACTGTTTTTT. This rearrangement joins TRBV30 to TRBJ1-4, with 8 bases lining up with TRBD1. The CDR3 has 14 residues. CDR1 is GTSNPN, CDR2 SVGIG, per germline (reference sequence). Unmatched junction bases numbered 8, after V lost 3 bases and J lost 8 bases.

The chain has TRBV5-1 and TRBJ1-4, with 8 bases lining up with TRBD1. Germline CDR1 SGHRS, CDR2 YFSETQ. With V trimmed by 1 base and J by 8 bases, 7 bases remained unmatched. The CDR3 spans 15 residues. The CDR3 DNA reads TGCGCCAGCAGCTTGCAAGGACAGGGAAACGAAAAACTGTTTTTT. This codes for CASSLQGQGNEKLFF.

The chain recombines TRBV13 with TRBJ2-3; D gene unclear. Trimming left V 1 base short and J 2 bases short, with 4 bases between. Per germline, CDR1 PRHDT and CDR2 FYEKMQ (reference sequence). The CDR3 extends over 13 amino acids. The CDR3 region is CASSLASTDTQYF. The DNA of the CDR3 is TGTGCCAGCAGCTTAGCGTCCACAGATACGCAGTATTTT.

The chain recombines TRBV10-3 with TRBJ2-1; 9 nucleotides agree with TRBD2. Trimming took 2 bases from V and 3 from J; bases not matched to a gene: 5. The CDR3 is made up of 16 amino acids. Germline V lookup: CDR1 ENHRY, CDR2 SYGVKD. The CDR3 reads CAISEVGGGDYNEQFF. Here the CDR3 DNA reads TGTGCCATCAGTGAGGTCGGCGGGGGGGACTACAATGAGCAGTTCTTC.

CDR3 DNA sequence: TGTGCCACCAGCAGAACTAGCGGGGAGCAGTTCTTC. This gives the protein CATSRTSGEQFF. This chain links TRBV15 with TRBJ2-1; 9 bases line up with TRBD2. The CDR3 spans 12 residues. V lost 2 bases, J lost 10 bases, and 0 bases stayed unmatched. Germline V gives CDR1 LNHNV, CDR2 YYDKDF (reference sequence).

In this sample, this clone turned up a few times. This chain links TRBV5-1 with TRBJ1-6, with a tentative D call TRBD1 (5 bases). V was shortened by 0 bases and J by 0 bases, with 13 bases between the two germline ends. CDR1 is SGHRS and CDR2 is YFSETQ in the germline V gene. CDR3 length equals 18 residues. The DNA for the CDR3 is TGCGCCAGCAGCTTGGGACAGTCCCAAAGCTCCTATAATTCACCCCTCCACTTT. This codes for CASSLGQSQSSYNSPLHF.

The genes are TRBV6-5 and TRBJ2-1, with 12 positions matching TRBD2. The CDR3 is 15 amino acids. The V segment lost 6 bases and the J segment 8 bases; nucleotides outside the gene matches: 8. The germline CDR1 and CDR2 sequences are MNHEY and SVGAGI. As DNA, the CDR3 is TGTGCCAGCAGCTCCCTAGCGGGGGGGTTGCATGAGCAGTTCTTC. It encodes CASSSLAGGLHEQFF.

The chain employs TRBV12-3 or TRBV12-4 and TRBJ2-7, with a tentative D call TRBD1 (5 bases). The V and J ends lost 5 bases and 3 bases respectively, with 8 bases between them. The CDR3 is 12 amino acids. CDR3 coding DNA: TGTGCCAGCAGTCGCGACAGCTACGAGCAGTACTTC. The encoded protein is CASSRDSYEQYF.

Here the CDR3 DNA reads TGTGCCAGTAGTATAGGGGGACTAGCGGTGAACAATGAGCAGTTCTTC. Amino acids: CASSIGGLAVNNEQFF. The J gene is TRBJ2-1, the V gene TRBV19; 11 positions agree with TRBD2. V dropped 1 base and J dropped 5; count of bases not matched to a gene: 4. The CDR3 extends over 16 amino acids. Per germline, CDR1 LNHDA and CDR2 SQIVND (reference sequence).

The V and J genes are TRBV6-2 or TRBV6-3 and TRBJ2-5, with 11 bases identical to TRBD2. Germline V gene data show CDR1 as MNHEY and CDR2 as SVGEGT. Trimming took 5 bases from V and 5 from J; bases not matched to a gene: 7. This CDR3 contains 15 residues. The CDR3 region has the DNA TGTGCCAGCAGTCCCCCGGGACTAGCGGTTGAGACCCAGTACTTC. It is translated as CASSPPGLAVETQYF.

The chain is built from TRBV29-1 and TRBJ1-2; 8 bases are shared with TRBD1. The germline gives CDR1 SQVTM, CDR2 ANQGSEA. CDR3 length: 18 residues. V lost 1 base to trimming and J lost 3 bases; unmatched junction nucleotides: 16. The CDR3 coding sequence is TGCAGCGTTGAAGGGGCTTGGCAGGGGGCAAGGATAGACTATGGCTACACCTTC. Translation gives CSVEGAWQGARIDYGYTF.

The chain has TRBV25-1 and TRBJ1-1; no firm D call. The germline V gene has CDR1 MGHDK and CDR2 SYGVNS. Trimming cost V 9 bases and J 1 base, with 3 bases left between them. This CDR3 has 10 residues. The CDR3 DNA sequence: TGTGCCAGTGGGAACACTGAAGCTTTCTTT. It is translated as CASGNTEAFF.

In this sample, this clone turned up once. In DNA form, the CDR3 reads TGTGCCAGCAGTTATTATTACAATGAGCAGTTCTTC. The encoded protein is CASSYYYNEQFF. The rearrangement links TRBV6-2 or TRBV6-3 to TRBJ2-1; D uncertain. The V gene's germline CDR1 is MNHEY and CDR2 SVGEGT. The CDR3 has 12 amino acids. The V gene lost 3 bases and the J gene lost 4 bases, with 4 bases spanning the gap.

This sequence joins TRBV24-1 and TRBJ2-1; the match to TRBD1 covers 7 bases. The CDR3 has 11 amino acids. In germline, CDR1 is KGHDR, CDR2 SFDVKD. Trimming took 5 bases from V and 9 from J; bases not matched to a gene: 0. CDR3: CATSAGGEQFF. The DNA of the CDR3 is TGTGCCACCAGTGCAGGGGGTGAGCAGTTCTTC.

V and J are TRBV6-2 or TRBV6-3 and TRBJ2-7, with D possibly TRBD1 on 6 matching bases. Trimming left V 6 bases short and J 7 bases short, with 13 bases between. In germline, CDR1 is MNHEY, CDR2 SVGEGT. The CDR3 spans 12 residues. CDR3 loop: CASSRGGGEQYV. The DNA of the CDR3 is TGTGCCAGCAGCAGAGGGGGTGGGGAGCAGTACGTC.

This chain uses TRBV5-5 with TRBJ1-6; D remains unclear. V lost 1 base, J lost 9 bases, and 14 bases lay in between. The CDR3 is made up of 15 amino acids. CDR1 is SGHKS and CDR2 is YYEKEE in the germline V gene (reference sequence). The CDR3: CASSLYSVEGSPLHF. CDR3 DNA: TGTGCCAGCAGCTTGTATTCCGTCGAGGGTTCACCCCTCCACTTT. Supplemented by reference TRBV5-5 and TRBJ1-6, the full variable domain reads DAGVTQSPTHLIKTRGQQVTLRCSPISGHKSVSWYQQVLGQGPQFIFQYYEKEERGRGNFPDRFSARQFPNYSSELNVNALLLGDSALYLCASSLYSVEGSPLHFGNGTRLTVT.

The chain combines TRBV30 with TRBJ1-1; 7 nucleotides line up with TRBD1. V shed 6 bases, J shed 4 bases, and the junction held 8 bases outside the gene matches. The germline CDR1 and CDR2 sequences are GTSNPN and SVGIG (reference sequence). There are 13 residues in the CDR3. CDR3 sequence (DNA): TGTGCCTGTCCCCCACAGGGGTGCACTGAAGCTTTCTTT. Translating gives CACPPQGCTEAFF.

The chain couples TRBV19 to TRBJ1-1; tentative D call: TRBD1 (6 bases). V was cut by 7 bases and J by 5 bases, with 20 bases left in between. The CDR3 covers 15 residues. Germline assignment: CDR1 LNHDA and CDR2 SQIVND (reference sequence). CDR3 protein: CASNGPDTGRTEAFF. The CDR3 DNA is TGTGCCAGTAATGGCCCTGATACAGGGAGGACTGAAGCTTTCTTT.

This clone appeared once. The chain links TRBV6-1 to TRBJ1-3; 7 bases align to TRBD1. Germline CDR1 is MNHNS and CDR2 is SASEGT. With V trimmed by 3 bases and J by 3 bases, 5 bases remained unmatched. This CDR3 is 15 amino acids long. CDR3 nucleotides: TGTGCCAGCAGTGACCGGGACAGTGGTGGAAACACCATATATTTT. Translating it yields CASSDRDSGGNTIYF.

The CDR3 nucleotides read TGTGCCAGCAGCTTGACCGGAAACAATGAGCAGTTCTTC. It codes for CASSLTGNNEQFF. The chain uses TRBV5-8 and TRBJ2-1; D is ambiguous. V gave up 1 base and J gave up 5 bases, with 7 bases separating them. The CDR3 is 13 residues long. From germline, CDR1 is SGHTS and CDR2 YDEGEE.

The chain joins TRBV12-3 or TRBV12-4 to TRBJ1-6, with D possibly TRBD1 on 5 matching bases. V lost 4 bases and J 10 bases, leaving 11 bases between the germline ends. CDR3 length: 13 residues. DNA for the CDR3: TGTGCCAGCAGTTGGGACGGAGAATCACCCCTCCACTTT. Protein product: CASSWDGESPLHF.

This sequence joins TRBV5-6 and TRBJ2-1; D is uncertain. V lost 3 bases to trimming and J lost 5 bases, with 24 bases between them. Germline V gene data show CDR1 as SGHDT and CDR2 as YYEEEE. CDR3 size: 18 residues. Here the CDR3 DNA reads TGTGCCAGCAGCTCACCAACACTACAGCCCAATTTCAACAATGAGCAGTTCTTC. Encoded protein: CASSSPTLQPNFNNEQFF. The full variable domain, rest sourced from reference TRBV5-6 and TRBJ2-1, is DAGVTQSPTHLIKTRGQQVTLRCSPKSGHDTVSWYQQALGQGPQFIFQYYEEEERQRGNFPDRFSGHQFPNYSSELNVNALLLGDSALYLCASSSPTLQPNFNNEQFFGPGTRLTVL.

V usage is TRBV11-2 and J usage is TRBJ2-3; 8 bases fit TRBD1. CDR1 is SGHAT and CDR2 is FQNNGV in the germline V gene. The length of the CDR3 is 15 residues. Losses at the gene ends were 4 bases for V and 0 bases for J; bases not matched to a gene: 3. CDR3 in amino acids: CASSSGQASTDTQYF. The DNA of the CDR3 is TGTGCCAGCAGCTCGGGACAGGCTAGCACAGATACGCAGTATTTT.

The chain carries TRBV19 and TRBJ1-2; D possibly corresponds to TRBD1 (5 bases). Per germline, CDR1 LNHDA and CDR2 SQIVND (reference sequence). V lost 10 bases to trimming and J lost 5 bases, with 20 bases between them. The CDR3 sequence is 14 residues long. CDR3 loop: CATSNRREGYGYTF. CDR3 nucleotide sequence: TGTGCCACGTCCAATCGCAGGGAGGGATATGGCTACACCTTC.

The J gene is TRBJ1-5, the V gene TRBV18; no firm D call. The CDR3 is made up of 13 amino acids. CDR1 KGHSH and CDR2 LQKENI come from the germline V gene. With 2 bases removed from V and 3 bases from J, the gap between germline ends came to 5 bases. CDR3 nucleotide sequence: TGTGCCAGCTCACCAGGGAACAATCAGCCCCAGCATTTT. Protein: CASSPGNNQPQHF.

The V call is TRBV4-1, the J call TRBJ1-2, with D uncertain. V shed 4 bases and J shed 8 bases, with 17 bases lying between them. The CDR3 extends over 14 amino acids. Germline CDR1 is MGHRA and CDR2 is YSYEKL. CDR3 loop: CASSPLVGVEGYTF. The DNA for the CDR3 is TGCGCCAGCAGCCCGTTAGTTGGGGTAGAAGGCTACACCTTC.

The chain couples TRBV3-1 (or the pseudogene TRBV3-2) to TRBJ2-7; possibly TRBD2 for D (5 bases). Germline CDR1 LGHDT, CDR2 YNNKEL (reference sequence). V was pared by 0 bases and J by 5 bases, with 8 bases between. The CDR3 consists of 13 residues. CDR3 sequence: CASSQDIGDEQYF. CDR3 nucleotide sequence: TGTGCCAGCAGCCAAGATATCGGGGACGAGCAGTACTTC.